Following are 21 T cell receptor beta chains from one sample sequenced in a study of CD8+CD57+ T cells in acquired aplastic anemia. The patients chosen for sequencing had shown expansion of CD8+CD57+ cells (detected by flow cytometry). TCR beta VDJ and CDR3 profiles were obtained from a genomic DNA template. Each CDR3 protein gets one entry after TCRdb re-called the reads with MiXCR. Of hundreds of thousands of distinct CDR3 sequences in the sample, approximately 32% are singletons; the top ten hold less than 1%. The sample taken for sequencing was sorted CD4+, CD8+, or CD8+CD57+ T cells (not recorded which) from PBMCs. The receptors originated from a human donor with aplastic anemia.

The chain combines TRBV10-3 with TRBJ2-2; tentatively, D is TRBD2 (5 bases). Per germline, CDR1 ENHRY and CDR2 SYGVKD. There are 15 residues in the CDR3. The V end lost 2 bases, the J end lost 1 base, and 8 bases lay between the germline ends. The CDR3 is CAISEDGLNTGELFF. The CDR3 DNA follows: TGTGCCATCAGTGAGGACGGACTGAACACCGGGGAGCTGTTTTTT.

Comment on this clonotype: This may come from a read error, since a much larger clone is one base off. This chain links TRBV20-1 with TRBJ1-5; D possibly corresponds to TRBD1 (5 bases). Germline V CDR1 and CDR2: DFQATT, SNEGSKA (reference sequence). The CDR3 sequence is 13 residues long. The CDR3 reads CNASRVSNQPQHF. The CDR3 DNA sequence: TGCAATGCGAGCAGGGTTAGCAATCAGCCCCAGCATTTT.

In its sample, this clonotype was seen many times. V and J are TRBV29-1 and TRBJ1-6, with 7 bases fitting TRBD1. From germline, CDR1 is SQVTM and CDR2 ANQGSEA. Germline trimming cut 5 bases from V and 7 bases from J; bases unmatched to any gene: 8. CDR3 length: 14 residues. This chain's CDR3 is CSVSEGARNSPLHF. Written as DNA, the CDR3 is TGCAGCGTTTCGGAGGGGGCTCGGAATTCACCCCTCCACTTT.

V is TRBV29-1 and J is TRBJ2-2, with 7 bases fitting TRBD1. Looked up from germline, CDR1 is SQVTM and CDR2 is ANQGSEA. The CDR3 runs 14 residues. The junction had 8 bases not matched to a gene; V was cut back by 7 bases and J by 3 bases. The DNA for the CDR3 is TGCAGCGGTGACGGGACAGCTTACACCGGGGAGCTGTTTTTT. Its protein is CSGDGTAYTGELFF.

The count of this clonotype is one. The rearrangement joins TRBV2 to TRBJ2-3; no reliable D call. Trimming left V 4 bases short and J 7 bases short, with 18 bases between. CDR1 is SNHLY and CDR2 is FYNNEI in the germline V gene. The CDR3 loop spans 15 amino acids. The CDR3 DNA reads as TGTGCCAGCAGTGTCGACCCACATTCCACTAATACGCAGTATTTT. As protein: CASSVDPHSTNTQYF.

The chain carries TRBV20-1 and TRBJ1-2, with TRBD1 matching 8 bases. Trimming took 3 bases from V and 4 from J; bases not matched to a gene: 19. Germline loops: CDR1 DFQATT, CDR2 SNEGSKA (reference sequence). The CDR3 totals 18 residues. The CDR3 DNA reads TGCAGTGCTAGCCCCAATAACCCACGGACAGGGAGTATCTATGGCTACACCTTC. Translation gives CSASPNNPRTGSIYGYTF.

There are many counts of this clonotype. V is TRBV2 and J is TRBJ1-1; a possible D gene is TRBD1 (5 bases). Germline V lookup: CDR1 SNHLY, CDR2 FYNNEI. The CDR3 has 14 amino acids. V shed 6 bases and J shed 4 bases, with 15 bases lying between them. The CDR3 sequence is CASRGDGPPTEAFF. As DNA, the CDR3 is TGTGCCAGCAGGGGGGACGGGCCTCCCACTGAAGCTTTCTTT.

This clonotype was observed many times. This sequence joins TRBV19 and TRBJ2-5, with 9 bases that match TRBD1. Trimming at V came to 4 bases and at J to 4 bases, leaving 4 bases not matched to a gene. The CDR3 is 14 amino acids. Germline lookup yields CDR1 LNHDA and CDR2 SQIVND (reference sequence). In DNA form, the CDR3 reads TGTGCCAGTAGTACGGGACAGGGCCGAGAGACCCAGTACTTC. This translates into CASSTGQGRETQYF.

Many counts were recorded for this clonotype. The chain has TRBV25-1 and TRBJ2-1, with a tentative D call TRBD1 (6 bases). In germline, CDR1 is MGHDK, CDR2 SYGVNS. V dropped 3 bases and J dropped 4 bases, with 16 bases sitting between them. This CDR3 has 16 residues. The CDR3 loop is CASSDSAAGVYNEQFF. The CDR3 DNA sequence: TGTGCCAGCAGTGATAGTGCGGCAGGGGTATACAATGAGCAGTTCTTC.

This clonotype showed up just a few times. This rearrangement joins TRBV6-2 or TRBV6-3 to TRBJ2-7, with D possibly matching TRBD1 (5 bases). V lost 0 bases and J lost 4, with 10 bases in between. Germline V gives CDR1 MNHEY, CDR2 SVGEGT. The CDR3 runs to 14 residues. The CDR3 loop reads CASSYSRTTYEQYF. The DNA for the CDR3 is TGTGCCAGCAGTTACTCGCGGACAACATACGAGCAGTACTTC.

This clonotype was observed many times. This sequence joins TRBV7-8 and TRBJ1-6; D is uncertain. The ends were cut back, 1 base at V and 6 bases at J, with 7 bases in the middle. The CDR3 totals 14 residues. Germline V lookup: CDR1 SGHVS, CDR2 FQNEAQ. CDR3 coding DNA: TGTGCCAGCAGCTTAGGCTCGGTTAATTCACCCCTCCACTTT. Protein: CASSLGSVNSPLHF. The entire variable domain, with the rest obtained from reference TRBV7-8 and TRBJ1-6, is as follows: GAGVSQSPRYKVAKRGQDVALRCDPISGHVSLFWYQQALGQGPEFLTYFQNEAQLDKSGLPSDRFFAERPEGSVSTLKIQRTQQEDSAVYLCASSLGSVNSPLHFGNGTRLTVT.

The V call is TRBV27, the J call TRBJ2-1; a possible D gene is TRBD2 (5 bases). This CDR3 spans 16 amino acids. With 2 bases removed from V and 0 bases from J, the gap between germline ends came to 11 bases. Per the germline V gene, CDR1 is MNHEY and CDR2 is SMNVEV (reference sequence). The CDR3 DNA follows: TGTGCCAGCAGTTTACGTCAAGGAGGCTCCTACAATGAGCAGTTCTTC. The encoded protein is CASSLRQGGSYNEQFF.

Comments on this clonotype: Relative to the germline gene, one junction end is altered; a read error may explain this. The chain employs TRBV15 and TRBJ1-6; D is perhaps TRBD1 (6 bases). The CDR3 spans 16 residues. Germline CDR1 and CDR2: LNHNV and YYDKDF (reference sequence). The CDR3 DNA reads TGCGCCAGCAGCCTAACGACGGGGGCAGATAATTCACCCCTCCACTTT. This encodes CASSLTTGADNSPLHF.

The chain combines TRBV20-1 with TRBJ1-5, with D maybe TRBD1 (6 bases). The CDR3 consists of 17 residues. Germline V gene lookup returns CDR1 DFQATT and CDR2 SNEGSKA (reference sequence). Trimming removed 6 bases at V and 2 bases at J, with 23 bases between. Written as DNA, the CDR3 is TGCAGTGCAAAGAGAATCATGGGGGAGGGGGGCAATCAGCCCCAGCATTTT. It yields the protein CSAKRIMGEGGNQPQHF.

This clonotype has a handful of counts. The rearrangement uses TRBV12-3 or TRBV12-4 and TRBJ1-1; 7 bases line up with TRBD1. Losses at the gene ends were 2 bases for V and 11 bases for J; bases not matched to a gene: 2. This CDR3 has 11 amino acids. CDR3 sequence reads: CASSLIGGAFF. For the CDR3, the DNA is TGTGCCAGCAGTTTAATAGGGGGCGCTTTCTTT.

Points on this clonotype: Here the CDR3 omits its conserved ending phenylalanine or tryptophan, so a read error is the likely source. V and J are TRBV11-1 and TRBJ2-3; D might be TRBD2 (7 bases). Trimming stripped 5 bases from V and 4 bases from J, with 16 bases between. Germline-derived CDR1 and CDR2 are SGHAT and FQDESV (reference sequence). There are 15 residues in the CDR3. As DNA, the CDR3 is TGTGCCAGCAGCAATAGGGGGGGCAGTGCAGATACGCAGTATTCT. Amino acids: CASSNRGGSADTQYS.

This clonotype has ten or more counts. The chain combines TRBV2 with TRBJ2-2; D gene ambiguous. Between the trimmed V and J ends, which lost 5 bases and 4 bases, there was a span of 2 bases. Germline assignment: CDR1 SNHLY and CDR2 FYNNEI. The CDR3 runs to 11 residues. Here the CDR3 reads CASSFTGELFF. For the CDR3, the DNA is TGTGCCAGCAGTTTCACCGGGGAGCTGTTTTTT.

The genes are TRBV7-2 and TRBJ2-1; 7 bases line up with TRBD1. This CDR3 has 14 amino acids. J lost 2 bases, V lost 5 bases, and 3 bases had no gene match. The germline V gene has CDR1 SGHTA and CDR2 FQGNSA. Here the CDR3 reads CASSEGQAYNEQFF. CDR3 nucleotides: TGTGCCAGCAGCGAAGGACAGGCCTACAATGAGCAGTTCTTC.

V is TRBV4-3 and J is TRBJ1-2; a weak D match, TRBD1 (5 bases). CDR3 length equals 16 residues. V was pared by 0 bases and J by 0 bases, with 11 bases between. Looked up from germline, CDR1 is LGHNA and CDR2 is YSLEER. The DNA of the CDR3 is TGCGCCAGCAGCCAAGAAGCTAGGGGAGCTAACTATGGCTACACCTTC. Its protein is CASSQEARGANYGYTF.

The rearrangement links TRBV20-1 to TRBJ2-5; 7 bases line up with TRBD2. CDR3 length: 16 amino acids. With 4 bases clipped from V and 5 bases from J, the junction kept 16 bases outside the gene matches. The V gene's germline CDR1 is DFQATT and CDR2 SNEGSKA (reference sequence). CDR3 sequence reads: CSAKGNWRAGGETQYF. The CDR3 DNA follows: TGCAGTGCTAAGGGAAATTGGCGGGCCGGGGGGGAGACCCAGTACTTC.

As for this clonotype: A much bigger clone sits one base away, suggesting this may be a read error. CDR3 nucleotides: TGTGCCGGCAGTGATCTCGAGACCCAGTACTTC. Translation: CAGSDLETQYF. The chain has TRBV25-1 and TRBJ2-5; D uncertain. The V gene's germline CDR1 is MGHDK and CDR2 SYGVNS. The CDR3 consists of 11 residues.